The 9 T cell receptor beta chains reported below all come from one sample, sequenced in a study of cytomegalovirus exposure and HLA in healthy donors. The PCR employed 60 Vbeta primers together with 13 Jbeta primers. Measured with immunoSEQ multiplex PCR; TCRdb has only the in-frame clones, and not every one. The repertoire holds under 150,000 clones, with over 60% as singletons. Sequencing used PBMCs. Receptors originate from a man between 18 and 29 years old in good health and CMV-seronegative.

The rearrangement links TRBV11-2 to TRBJ2-7; the match to TRBD2 covers 8 bases. The CDR3 runs 14 residues. Unmatched junction bases numbered 5, after V lost 5 bases and J lost 2 bases. The germline V gene encodes CDR1 SGHAT and CDR2 FQNNGV. This chain's CDR3 is CASSGIAGPYEQYV. Written as DNA, the CDR3 is TGTGCCAGCAGCGGAATAGCGGGACCCTACGAGCAGTACGTC.

This clone was observed a handful of times. This sequence joins TRBV7-9 and TRBJ2-1, with D possibly being TRBD1 (6 bases). The CDR3 spans 17 residues. Trimming took off 5 bases at V and 10 bases at J, with 27 bases between the two ends. Germline lookup yields CDR1 SEHNR and CDR2 FQNEAQ (reference sequence). As DNA, the CDR3 is TGTGCCAGCAGCCCAAGACAGGACGTAGCCAGAGGGGGAGAGCAGTTCTTC. Translating gives CASSPRQDVARGGEQFF.

The V call is TRBV6-4, the J call TRBJ1-3, with 8 bases aligning to TRBD1. Unmatched junction bases numbered 5, after V lost 8 bases and J lost 5 bases. Germline values: CDR1 MRHNA, CDR2 SNTAGT. The CDR3 runs 13 residues. The CDR3 loop reads CASPRTGRNTIYF. The CDR3 bases are TGTGCCAGCCCACGGACAGGGAGAAACACCATATATTTT.

This chain joins TRBV5-1 and TRBJ2-5, with 9 bases fitting TRBD2. The DNA end is more similar to TRBJ2-7, so the J call may be wrong. Germline assignment: CDR1 SGHRS and CDR2 YFSETQ. The CDR3 covers 15 residues. The CDR3 reads CASSALAGSSYEQYF. As DNA, the CDR3 is TGCGCCAGCAGCGCCCTAGCGGGATCCTCCTACGAGCAGTACTTC.

The V and J genes are TRBV5-6 and TRBJ2-1, with TRBD2 identical over 8 bases. In germline, CDR1 is SGHDT, CDR2 YYEEEE. The CDR3 runs 13 residues. Trimming cost V 2 bases and J 10 bases; bases outside gene matches: 5. CDR3 protein: CASSFTSGREQFF. The DNA for the CDR3 is TGTGCCAGCAGCTTTACTAGCGGCAGAGAGCAGTTCTTC.

The rearrangement links TRBV5-1 to TRBJ2-1, with 9 positions matching TRBD1. The CDR3 loop spans 15 amino acids. With 4 bases clipped from V and 6 bases from J, the junction kept 8 bases outside the gene matches. Germline CDR1 and CDR2: SGHRS and YFSETQ. The chain's CDR3 is CASSPGQGRANEQFF. CDR3 in DNA: TGCGCCAGCAGCCCTGGACAGGGGCGGGCCAATGAGCAGTTCTTC.

The chain joins TRBV6-5 to TRBJ2-7; the D gene is possibly TRBD2 (5 bases). The CDR3 contains 14 residues. V was clipped by 2 bases and J by 3 bases, with 11 bases between them. Germline CDR1 is MNHEY and CDR2 is SVGAGI. CDR3 region: CASSYVKDYYEQYV. For the CDR3, the DNA is TGTGCCAGCAGTTACGTGAAAGACTACTACGAGCAGTACGTC.

This clone was recorded only once. The J gene is TRBJ1-2, the V gene TRBV20-1; D is unclear. Germline-derived CDR1 and CDR2 are DFQATT and SNEGSKA (reference sequence). This CDR3 is 9 amino acids long. Trimming took 6 bases from V and 8 from J, leaving 7 bases between them. This CDR3 reads CSAGFGYTF. CDR3 nucleotides: TGCAGTGCCGGGTTCGGCTACACCTTC.

This rearrangement joins TRBV7-3 to TRBJ2-6; 7 nucleotides agree with TRBD2. The length of the CDR3 is 15 residues. Germline CDR1 SGHTA, CDR2 FQGTGA. The ends lost 5 bases at V and 1 base at J; junction bases unmatched: 2. CDR3 sequence: CASSGGGSGANVLTF. CDR3 nucleotides: TGTGCCAGCAGCGGGGGGGGATCTGGGGCCAACGTCCTGACTTTC.